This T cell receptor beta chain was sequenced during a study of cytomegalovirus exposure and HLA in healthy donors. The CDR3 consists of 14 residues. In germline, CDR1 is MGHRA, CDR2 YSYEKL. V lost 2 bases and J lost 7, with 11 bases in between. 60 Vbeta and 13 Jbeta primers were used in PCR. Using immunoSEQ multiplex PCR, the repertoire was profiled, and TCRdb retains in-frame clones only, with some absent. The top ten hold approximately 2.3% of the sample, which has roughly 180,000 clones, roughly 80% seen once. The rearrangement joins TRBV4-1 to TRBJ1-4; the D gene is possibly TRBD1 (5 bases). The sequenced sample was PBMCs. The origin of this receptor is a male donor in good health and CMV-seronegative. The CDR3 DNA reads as TGCGCCAGCAGCCAACGGCAGGGTTCTGAAAAACTGTTTTTT. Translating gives CASSQRQGSEKLFF.